A selection of T cell receptor beta chains follows, all from one sample in a study of OX40 agonist ivuxolimab in advanced cancers. Produced via immunoSEQ multiplex PCR; TCRdb's table is partial and in-frame only. The table includes roughly 70,000 clones, approximately 78% detected once. This material consisted of CD4+ or CD8+ T cells sorted from blood, taken in a trial of the OX40 agonist ivuxolimab. The receptors were sampled from an adult with an advanced solid tumor such as melanoma, head and neck, liver or kidney cancer. CDR3s include the opening cysteine and the closing phenylalanine or tryptophan. D genes are given only for firm matches. Part of the rows lack a size; the others show once, few, many or a class for expanded clones.

j_call v_call d_call clone_size cdr3_nt cdr3_aa
TRBJ2-1 TRBV7-2 NA NA TGTGCCAGCAGCTTAGATAGGAATGAGCAGTTCTTC CASSLDRNEQFF
TRBJ2-7 TRBV6-5 NA NA TGTGCCAGCAGTCGTACAGGGACATCCTACGAGCAGTACTTC CASSRTGTSYEQYF
TRBJ2-1 TRBV5-5 TRBD1 NA TGTGCCAGCAGCCTGGACAGGGGTGGTGAGCAGTTCTTC CASSLDRGGEQFF
TRBJ2-5 TRBV2 NA once TGTGCCAGCAATACAAAAGGGGATATCTGGGAGACCCAGTACTTC CASNTKGDIWETQYF
TRBJ2-1 TRBV11-2 TRBD2 once TGTGCCAGCAGCTGGGGGACTAGCGGGAGTGGGAATGAGCAGTTCTTC CASSWGTSGSGNEQFF
TRBJ2-1 TRBV7-6 NA few TGTGCCAGCAGCTCCCCCCCGACCGTACCCGGGAGTTCATCCTACAATGAGCAGTTCTTC CASSSPPTVPGSSSYNEQFF
TRBJ2-2 TRBV5-5 NA NA TGTGCCAGCAGCTTTGGGGACACTCGCCGGGAGCTGTTTTTT CASSFGDTRRELFF
TRBJ2-5 TRBV7-3 NA NA TGTGCCAGCAGCTTAACCCCAGGGTTGGCAGAGACCCAGTACTTC CASSLTPGLAETQYF
TRBJ1-5 TRBV4-2 NA NA TGTGCCAGCAGCCAAGATCTACAGACCCAGCATTTT CASSQDLQTQHF
TRBJ1-1 TRBV11-1 NA NA TGTGCCCGCAGCTTATTGGCAGGGGAAACTGAAGCTTTCTTT CARSLLAGETEAFF
TRBJ2-7 TRBV30 NA NA TGTGCCTGGAGCTTGACAGGAGTAGGCTCCTACGAGCAGTACTTC CAWSLTGVGSYEQYF
TRBJ1-2 TRBV18 NA once TGTGCCAGCTCACCGGGGGGGGCCGACGGCTACACCTTC CASSPGGADGYTF
TRBJ2-2 TRBV10-3 NA NA TGTGCCATCAGTGAGTCGCCAGGGGACACCGGGGAGCTGTTTTTT CAISESPGDTGELFF
TRBJ1-2 TRBV28 NA few TGTGCCACCGCTGGGCAATCCAACTATGGCTACACCTTC CATAGQSNYGYTF
TRBJ2-2 TRBV5-1 NA NA TGCGCCAGCAGCTTGGCCGGGCCCTCAAACACCGGGGAGCTGTTTTTT CASSLAGPSNTGELFF
TRBJ2-1 TRBV7-8 TRBD1 NA TGTGCCAGCAGCTTAGGACAGGGTAGTACCGATGAGCAGTTCTTC CASSLGQGSTDEQFF
TRBJ1-5 TRBV6-4 NA NA TGTGCCAGCAGTTTAGAACAGGGTAGACAGCCCCAGCATTTT CASSLEQGRQPQHF
TRBJ1-6 TRBV7-8 TRBD1 NA TGTGCCAGCGGACGGGACAGGGGTAATTCACCCCTCCACTTT CASGRDRGNSPLHF
TRBJ2-1 TRBV5-1 TRBD2 once TGCGCCAGCAGCTACACGACTAGCGGGAGCAATGAGCAGTTCTTC CASSYTTSGSNEQFF
TRBJ1-2 TRBV19 TRBD1 NA TGTGCCAGTAGCTGGACAGGTTTCGAGAGACACTATGGCTACACCTTC CASSWTGFERHYGYTF
TRBJ2-7 TRBV5-6 NA NA TGTGCCAGCAGACGGGACGGCTACGAGCAGTACTTC CASRRDGYEQYF
TRBJ1-3 TRBV11-3 NA NA TGTGCCAGCAGCCGCGGTGGCAGGGCTGGAAACACCATATATTTT CASSRGGRAGNTIYF
TRBJ1-2 TRBV7-2 NA NA TGTGCCAGCAGCCCGGCGAAGACGGTCGTCTATGGCTACACCTTC CASSPAKTVVYGYTF
TRBJ1-1 TRBV27 NA NA TGTGCCAGCAGTTTATCGGGGTACACTGAAGCTTTCTTT CASSLSGYTEAFF
TRBJ2-5 TRBV6-1 TRBD2 NA TGTGCCAGCAGTGAAGCTCCGGTTGGGAGTAGCGGGGGATCAATACAAGAGACCCAGTACTTC CASSEAPVGSSGGSIQETQYF
TRBJ2-5 TRBV9 NA NA TGTGCCAGCAGCGTAGGAGTAGGGAAGACGCGAGAGACCCAGTACTTC CASSVGVGKTRETQYF
TRBJ2-1 TRBV7-9 TRBD2 NA TGTGCCAGCAGCTCCCTAGCGGGAGGGCATGAGCAGTTCTTC CASSSLAGGHEQFF
TRBJ2-4 TRBV2 TRBD1 few TGTGCCAGCACTGTCGACAGGGTTGGCAAAAACATTCAGTACTTC CASTVDRVGKNIQYF
TRBJ2-3 TRBV5-6 NA NA TGTGCCAGCAGCTTGGGCGCAGGGGCGAACACAGATACGCAGTATTTT CASSLGAGANTDTQYF
TRBJ2-4 TRBV7-9 NA NA TGTGCCAGCGAGGATGGGAACCTAGCCAAAAACATTCAGTACTTC CASEDGNLAKNIQYF
TRBJ1-2 TRBV7-2 NA NA TGTGCCAGCAGCTTAGGGGGGTTAGGGAACTATGGCTACACCTTC CASSLGGLGNYGYTF
TRBJ2-7 TRBV28 NA NA TGTGCCAGCAGTCAATTAGGGGGGAGATACGAGCAGTACTTC CASSQLGGRYEQYF
TRBJ1-2 TRBV2 NA NA TGTGCCAGCGGCGGAGCGGATGGCTACACCTTC CASGGADGYTF
TRBJ1-2 TRBV19 NA NA TGTGCCAGTAGTATAACAGGGTGGGATGGCTACACCTTC CASSITGWDGYTF
TRBJ2-2 TRBV7-6 NA NA TGTGCCAGCAGCTCGGGGATTAACACCGGGGAGCTGTTTTTT CASSSGINTGELFF
TRBJ2-5 TRBV6-1 NA NA TGTGCCAGCAGTGAAAGCCTGGGCCAAGAGACCCAGTACTTC CASSESLGQETQYF
TRBJ1-4 TRBV28 NA NA TGTGCCAGCAGTCCCTCCTTAGTGAGGCCTAATGAAAAACTGTTTTTT CASSPSLVRPNEKLFF
TRBJ2-1 TRBV27 TRBD1 NA TGTGCCAGCAGTTTAGCAGGGGGCGTCTACAATGAGCAGTTCTTC CASSLAGGVYNEQFF
TRBJ1-1 TRBV6-5 NA NA TGTGCCAGCAGCCACTCAGAAAGGGCAGAAGCTTTCTTT CASSHSERAEAFF
TRBJ1-4 TRBV9 NA NA TGTGCCAGCAGCGTTCAGGGTACCCTTAATGAAAAACTGTTTTTT CASSVQGTLNEKLFF